This TCR beta chain was identified during a study of T cell repertoires in cytomegalovirus infection. Study as a whole: An indication of both CMV infection and matching HLA type came from public TCR beta signatures.

Findings and caveats of the study: Ex vivo responses were dominated by HLA-C-restricted CMV-specific TCR beta clonotypes.

Trimming at V came to 9 bases and at J to 5 bases, leaving 15 bases not matched to a gene. CDR1 and CDR2 (germline): MNHEY, SVGEGT. The CDR3 consists of 18 residues. Each CDR3 protein gets one entry after TCRdb re-called the reads with MiXCR. The table records about 80,000 distinct CDR3 sequences, more than 3% of them present only once. This clonotype appeared many times. Its specificity is unknown. This sequence joins TRBV6-2 or TRBV6-3 and TRBJ2-3, with 15 nucleotides matching TRBD2. The receptor's source is a human donor in good health (CMV status not recorded). Some clones in this sample may be carry-over from other donors' samples. The sequenced sample was PBMCs. The CDR3 DNA sequence: TGTGCCAGTAATGGGGGACTAGCGGGGGGCGGCCGCTTAGATACGCAGTATTTT. Residues: CASNGGLAGGGRLDTQYF.